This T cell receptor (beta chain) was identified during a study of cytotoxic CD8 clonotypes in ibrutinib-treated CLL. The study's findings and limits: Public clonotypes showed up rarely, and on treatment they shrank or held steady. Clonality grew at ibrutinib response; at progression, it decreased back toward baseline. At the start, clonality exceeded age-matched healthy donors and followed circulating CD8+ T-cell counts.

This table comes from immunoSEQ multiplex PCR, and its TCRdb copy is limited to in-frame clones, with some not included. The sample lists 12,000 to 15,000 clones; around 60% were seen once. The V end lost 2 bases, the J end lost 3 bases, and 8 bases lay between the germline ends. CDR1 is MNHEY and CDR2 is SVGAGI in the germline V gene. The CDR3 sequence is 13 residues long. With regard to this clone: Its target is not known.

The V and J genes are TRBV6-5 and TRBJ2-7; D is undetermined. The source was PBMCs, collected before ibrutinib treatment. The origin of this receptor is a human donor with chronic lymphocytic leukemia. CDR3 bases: TGTGCCAGCAGTTACGGGCAGTACTACGAGCAGTACTTC. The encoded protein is CASSYGQYYEQYF.